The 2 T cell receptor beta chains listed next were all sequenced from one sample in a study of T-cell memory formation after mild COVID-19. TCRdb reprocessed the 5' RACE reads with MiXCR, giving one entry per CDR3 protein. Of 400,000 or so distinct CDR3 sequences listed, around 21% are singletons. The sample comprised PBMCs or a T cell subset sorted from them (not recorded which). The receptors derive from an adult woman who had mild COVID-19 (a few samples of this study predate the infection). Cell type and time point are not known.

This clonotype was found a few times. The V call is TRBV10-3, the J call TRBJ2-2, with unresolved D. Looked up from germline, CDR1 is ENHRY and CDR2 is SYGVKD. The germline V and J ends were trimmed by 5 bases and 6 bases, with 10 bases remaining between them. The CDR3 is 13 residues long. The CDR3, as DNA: TGTGCCATCAGTTCCTCTTTCGCCGGGGAGCTGTTTTTT. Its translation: CAISSSFAGELFF.

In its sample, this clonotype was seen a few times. The CDR3 here is CAISEGGYNEQFF. The CDR3 bases are TGTGCCATCAGTGAGGGGGGATACAATGAGCAGTTCTTC. The rearrangement links TRBV10-3 to TRBJ2-1; D possibly matches TRBD1 or TRBD2 (5 bases each). Looked up from germline, CDR1 is ENHRY and CDR2 is SYGVKD. The CDR3 runs to 13 residues. Trimming took 2 bases from V and 4 from J, leaving 6 bases between them.